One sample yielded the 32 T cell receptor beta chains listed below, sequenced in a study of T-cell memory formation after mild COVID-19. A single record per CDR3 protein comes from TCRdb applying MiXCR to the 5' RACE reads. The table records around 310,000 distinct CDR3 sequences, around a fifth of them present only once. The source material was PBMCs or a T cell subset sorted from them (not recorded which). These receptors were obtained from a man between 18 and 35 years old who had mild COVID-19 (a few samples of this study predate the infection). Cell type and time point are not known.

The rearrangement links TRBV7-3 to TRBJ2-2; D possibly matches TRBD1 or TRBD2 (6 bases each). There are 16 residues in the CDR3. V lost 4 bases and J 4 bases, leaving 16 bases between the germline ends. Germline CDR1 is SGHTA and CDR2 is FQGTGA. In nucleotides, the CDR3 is TGTGCCAGCAGCTCGCTCGGGGGCCCGGGCACCGGGGAGCTGTTTTTT. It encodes CASSSLGGPGTGELFF.

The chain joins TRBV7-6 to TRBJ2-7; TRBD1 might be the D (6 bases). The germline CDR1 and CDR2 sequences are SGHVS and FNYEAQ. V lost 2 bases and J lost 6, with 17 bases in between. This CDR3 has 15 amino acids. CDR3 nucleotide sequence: TGTGCCAGCAGCTTACTGGTACAGGGATTCAGCGAGCAGTACTTC. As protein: CASSLLVQGFSEQYF.

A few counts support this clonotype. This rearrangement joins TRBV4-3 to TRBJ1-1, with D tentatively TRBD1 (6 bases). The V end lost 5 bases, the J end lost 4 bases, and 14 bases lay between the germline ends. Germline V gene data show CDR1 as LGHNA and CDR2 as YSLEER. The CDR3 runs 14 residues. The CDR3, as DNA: TGCGCCAGCAGCTCGCAGGGGTTAGGCACTGAAGCTTTCTTT. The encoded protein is CASSSQGLGTEAFF.

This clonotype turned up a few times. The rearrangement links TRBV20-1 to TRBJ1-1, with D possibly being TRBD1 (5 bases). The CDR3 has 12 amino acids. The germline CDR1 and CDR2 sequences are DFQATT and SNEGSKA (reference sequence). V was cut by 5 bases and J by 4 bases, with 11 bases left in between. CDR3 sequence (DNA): TGCAGTGCTCTTGCAGGGAGCACTGAAGCTTTCTTT. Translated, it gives CSALAGSTEAFF.

The CDR3 DNA follows: TGTGCCAGCAGCCAAGGACTAGCGGGGTTCCGGGACAATGAGCAGTTCTTC. Its translation is CASSQGLAGFRDNEQFF. The rearrangement joins TRBV4-2 to TRBJ2-1; 11 positions agree with TRBD2. The germline V gene encodes CDR1 LGHNA and CDR2 YNFKEQ. The CDR3 spans 17 residues. The junction had 7 bases not matched to a gene; V was cut back by 1 base and J by 5 bases.

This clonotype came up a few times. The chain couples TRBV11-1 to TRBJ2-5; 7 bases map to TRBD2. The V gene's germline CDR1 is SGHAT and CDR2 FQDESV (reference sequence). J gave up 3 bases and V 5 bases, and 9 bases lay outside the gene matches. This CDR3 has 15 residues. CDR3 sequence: CASSRHVLAEETQYF. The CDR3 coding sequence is TGTGCCAGCAGCCGGCACGTCCTAGCGGAAGAGACCCAGTACTTC.

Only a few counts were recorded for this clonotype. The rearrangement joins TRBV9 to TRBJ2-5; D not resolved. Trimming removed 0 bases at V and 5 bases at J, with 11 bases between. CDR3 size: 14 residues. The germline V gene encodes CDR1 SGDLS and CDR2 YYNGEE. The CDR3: CASSVVESGETQYF. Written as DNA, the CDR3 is TGTGCCAGCAGCGTAGTCGAGTCCGGTGAGACCCAGTACTTC. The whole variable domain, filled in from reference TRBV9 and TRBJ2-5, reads DSGVTQTPKHLITATGQRVTLRCSPRSGDLSVYWYQQSLDQGLQFLIQYYNGEERAKGNILERFSAQQFPDLHSELNLSSLELGDSALYFCASSVVESGETQYFGPGTRLLVL.

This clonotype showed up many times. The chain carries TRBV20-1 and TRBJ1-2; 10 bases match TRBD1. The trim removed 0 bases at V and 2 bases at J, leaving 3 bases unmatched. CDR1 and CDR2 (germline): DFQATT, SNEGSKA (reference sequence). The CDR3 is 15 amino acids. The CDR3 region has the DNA TGCAGTGCTAGAGATGGGGACAGGGGAAACTATGGCTACACCTTC. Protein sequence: CSARDGDRGNYGYTF.

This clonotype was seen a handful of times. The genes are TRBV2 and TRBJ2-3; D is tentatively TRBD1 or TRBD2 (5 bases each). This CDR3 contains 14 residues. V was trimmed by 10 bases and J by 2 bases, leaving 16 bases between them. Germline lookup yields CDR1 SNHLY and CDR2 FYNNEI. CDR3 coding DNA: TGTGCCACCACCCCCGAGGGGCACACAGATACGCAGTATTTT. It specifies CATTPEGHTDTQYF.

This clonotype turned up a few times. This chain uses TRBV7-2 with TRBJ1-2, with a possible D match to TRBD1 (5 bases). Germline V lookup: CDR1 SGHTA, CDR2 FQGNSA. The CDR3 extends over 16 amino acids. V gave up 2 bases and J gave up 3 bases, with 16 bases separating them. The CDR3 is CASSLRGGPGDYGYTF. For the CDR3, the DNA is TGTGCCAGCAGCTTACGGGGGGGTCCGGGGGACTATGGCTACACCTTC.

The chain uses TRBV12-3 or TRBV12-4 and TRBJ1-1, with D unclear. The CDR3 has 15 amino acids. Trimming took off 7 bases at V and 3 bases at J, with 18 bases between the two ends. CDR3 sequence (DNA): TGTGCCAGCACCCTACGTCGGGGTTGGGACACTGAAGCTTTCTTT. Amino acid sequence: CASTLRRGWDTEAFF.

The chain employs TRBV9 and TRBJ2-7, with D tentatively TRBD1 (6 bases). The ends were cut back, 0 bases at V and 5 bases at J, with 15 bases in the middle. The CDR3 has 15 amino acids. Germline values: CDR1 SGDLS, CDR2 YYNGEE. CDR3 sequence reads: CASSVGSGQLDEQYF. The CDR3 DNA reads TGTGCCAGCAGCGTAGGCTCCGGACAGTTGGACGAGCAGTACTTC.

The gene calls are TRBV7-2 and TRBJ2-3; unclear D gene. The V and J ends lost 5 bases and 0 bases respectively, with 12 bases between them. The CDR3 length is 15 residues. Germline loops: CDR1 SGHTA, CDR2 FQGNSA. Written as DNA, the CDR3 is TGTGCCAGCAGCCGCCAGTTATCCAGCACAGATACGCAGTATTTT. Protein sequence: CASSRQLSSTDTQYF.

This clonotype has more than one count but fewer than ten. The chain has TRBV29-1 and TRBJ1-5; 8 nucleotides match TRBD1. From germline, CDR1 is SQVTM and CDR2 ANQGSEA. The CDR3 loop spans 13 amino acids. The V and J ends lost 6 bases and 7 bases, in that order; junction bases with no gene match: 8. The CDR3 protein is CSVITGGRQPQHF. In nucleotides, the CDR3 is TGCAGCGTGATCACAGGGGGGAGACAGCCCCAGCATTTT.

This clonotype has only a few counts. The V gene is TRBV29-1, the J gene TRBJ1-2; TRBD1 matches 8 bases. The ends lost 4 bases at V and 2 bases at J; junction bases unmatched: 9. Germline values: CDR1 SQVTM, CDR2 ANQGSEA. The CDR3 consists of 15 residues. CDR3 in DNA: TGCAGCGTTGTGTTCAGGGGGCATGAGAACTATGGCTACACCTTC. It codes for CSVVFRGHENYGYTF.

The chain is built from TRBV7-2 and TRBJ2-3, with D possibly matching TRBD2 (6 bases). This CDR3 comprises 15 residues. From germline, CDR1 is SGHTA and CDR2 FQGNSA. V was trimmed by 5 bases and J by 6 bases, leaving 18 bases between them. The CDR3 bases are TGTGCCAGCAGCCCTCGGGACTGGTCTAGGGATACGCAGTATTTT. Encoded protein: CASSPRDWSRDTQYF. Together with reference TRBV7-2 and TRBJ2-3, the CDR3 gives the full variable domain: GAGVSQSPSNKVTEKGKDVELRCDPISGHTALYWYRQSLGQGLEFLIYFQGNSAPDKSGLPSDRFSAERTGGSVSTLTIQRTQQEDSAVYLCASSPRDWSRDTQYFGPGTRLTVL.

CDR3 in amino acids: CASSLESAIGGTEAFF. CDR3 coding DNA: TGTGCCAGCAGCTTAGAGTCAGCCATCGGGGGGACTGAAGCTTTCTTT. The chain employs TRBV7-8 and TRBJ1-1, with D possibly being TRBD1 (5 bases). The CDR3 consists of 16 residues. Germline-derived CDR1 and CDR2 are SGHVS and FQNEAQ. V was trimmed by 1 base and J by 5 bases, leaving 17 bases between them.

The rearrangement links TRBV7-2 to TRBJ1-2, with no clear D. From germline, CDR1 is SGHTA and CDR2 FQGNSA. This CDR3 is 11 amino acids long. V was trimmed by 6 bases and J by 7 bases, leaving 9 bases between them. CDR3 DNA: TGTGCCAGCAGTCCAGCGGGTGGCTACACCTTC. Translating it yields CASSPAGGYTF.

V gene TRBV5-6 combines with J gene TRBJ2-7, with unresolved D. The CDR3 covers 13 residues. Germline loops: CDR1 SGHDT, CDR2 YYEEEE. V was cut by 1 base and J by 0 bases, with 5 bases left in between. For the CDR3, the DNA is TGTGCCAGCAGCTTGACGGCCTCCTACGAGCAGTACGTC. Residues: CASSLTASYEQYV.

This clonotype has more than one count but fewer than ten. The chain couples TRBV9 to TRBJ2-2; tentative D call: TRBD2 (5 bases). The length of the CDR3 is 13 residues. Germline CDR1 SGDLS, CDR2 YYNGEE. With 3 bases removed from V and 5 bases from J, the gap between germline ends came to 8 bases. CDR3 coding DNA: TGTGCCAGCAGCGCACTAGTTACCGGGGAGCTGTTTTTT. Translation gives CASSALVTGELFF.

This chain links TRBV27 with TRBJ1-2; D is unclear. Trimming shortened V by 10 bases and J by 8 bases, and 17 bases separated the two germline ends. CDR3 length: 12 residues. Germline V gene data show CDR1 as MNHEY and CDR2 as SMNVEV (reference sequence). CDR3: CAIFGPHRGYTF. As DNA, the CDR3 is TGTGCCATTTTCGGGCCCCATCGAGGCTACACCTTC.

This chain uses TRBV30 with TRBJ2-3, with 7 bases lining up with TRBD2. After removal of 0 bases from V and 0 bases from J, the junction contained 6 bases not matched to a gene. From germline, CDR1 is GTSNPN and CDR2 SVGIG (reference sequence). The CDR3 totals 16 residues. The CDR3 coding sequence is TGTGCCTGGAGTGTACCGGGGGGTTCTAGCACAGATACGCAGTATTTT. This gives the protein CAWSVPGGSSTDTQYF.

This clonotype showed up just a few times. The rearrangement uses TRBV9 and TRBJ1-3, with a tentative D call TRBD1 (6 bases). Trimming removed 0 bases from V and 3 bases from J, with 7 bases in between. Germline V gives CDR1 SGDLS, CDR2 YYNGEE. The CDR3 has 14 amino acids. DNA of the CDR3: TGTGCCAGCAGCGTAGGACAGGATGGAAACACCATATATTTT. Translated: CASSVGQDGNTIYF.

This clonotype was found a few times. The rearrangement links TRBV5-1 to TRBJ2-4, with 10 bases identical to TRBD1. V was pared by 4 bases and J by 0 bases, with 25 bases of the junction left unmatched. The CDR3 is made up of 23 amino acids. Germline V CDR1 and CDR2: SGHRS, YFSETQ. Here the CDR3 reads CASSPGQGETIVRTGLAKNIQYF. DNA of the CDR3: TGCGCCAGCAGCCCTGGACAGGGGGAAACAATTGTCAGAACGGGTCTAGCCAAAAACATTCAGTACTTC.

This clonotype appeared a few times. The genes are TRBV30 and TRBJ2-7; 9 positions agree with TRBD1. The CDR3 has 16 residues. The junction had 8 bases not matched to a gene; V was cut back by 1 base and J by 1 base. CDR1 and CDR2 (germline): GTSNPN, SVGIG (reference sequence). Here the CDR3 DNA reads TGTGCCTGGAGTGCTCGAACAGGGGGCCGGTCCTACGAGCAGTACTTC. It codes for CAWSARTGGRSYEQYF.

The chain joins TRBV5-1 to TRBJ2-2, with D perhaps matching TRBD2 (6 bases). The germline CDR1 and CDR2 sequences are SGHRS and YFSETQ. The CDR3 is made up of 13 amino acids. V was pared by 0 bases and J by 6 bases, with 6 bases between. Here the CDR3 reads CASSLGEAGELFF. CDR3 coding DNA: TGCGCCAGCAGCTTGGGGGAGGCCGGGGAGCTGTTTTTT.

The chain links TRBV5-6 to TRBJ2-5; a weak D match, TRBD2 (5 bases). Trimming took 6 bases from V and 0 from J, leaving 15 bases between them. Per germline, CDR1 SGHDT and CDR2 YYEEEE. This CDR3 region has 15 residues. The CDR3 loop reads CASNDKREYQETQYF. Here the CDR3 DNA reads TGTGCCAGCAACGACAAGAGGGAGTACCAAGAGACCCAGTACTTC.

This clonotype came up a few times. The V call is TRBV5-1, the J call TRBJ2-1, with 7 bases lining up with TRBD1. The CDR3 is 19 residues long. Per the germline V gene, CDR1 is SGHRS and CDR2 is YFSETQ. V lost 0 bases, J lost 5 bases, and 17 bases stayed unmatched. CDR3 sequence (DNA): TGCGCCAGCAGCTTGGGAGCCCTTGGTGAGGGACAGAGAGACAATGAGCAGTTCTTC. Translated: CASSLGALGEGQRDNEQFF.

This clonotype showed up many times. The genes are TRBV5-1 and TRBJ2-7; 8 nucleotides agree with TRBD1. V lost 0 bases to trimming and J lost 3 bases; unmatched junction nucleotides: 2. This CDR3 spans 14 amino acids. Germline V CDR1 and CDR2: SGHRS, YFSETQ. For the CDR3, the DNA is TGCGCCAGCAGCTTGGCCGGGACAGGCTACGAGCAGTACTTC. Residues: CASSLAGTGYEQYF.

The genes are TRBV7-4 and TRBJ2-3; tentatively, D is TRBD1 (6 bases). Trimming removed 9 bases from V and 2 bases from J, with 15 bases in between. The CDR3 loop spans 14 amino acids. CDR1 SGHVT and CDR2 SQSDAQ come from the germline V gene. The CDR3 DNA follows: TGTGCCAGAACCGATCAGGGGTACACAGATACGCAGTATTTT. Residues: CARTDQGYTDTQYF.

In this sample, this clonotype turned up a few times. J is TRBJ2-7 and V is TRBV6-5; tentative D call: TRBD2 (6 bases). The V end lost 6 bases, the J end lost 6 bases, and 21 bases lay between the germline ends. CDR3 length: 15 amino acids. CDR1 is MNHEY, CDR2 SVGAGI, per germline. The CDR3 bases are TGTGCCAGCAGCCCGGGGGAAGGGCCGTCCGGCGAGCAGTACGTC. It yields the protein CASSPGEGPSGEQYV.

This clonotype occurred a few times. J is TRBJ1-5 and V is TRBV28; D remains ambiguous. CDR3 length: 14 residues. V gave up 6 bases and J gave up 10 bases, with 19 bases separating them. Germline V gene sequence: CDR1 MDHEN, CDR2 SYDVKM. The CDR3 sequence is CASRTRWGSGPQHF. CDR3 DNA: TGTGCCAGCAGGACCCGGTGGGGTTCGGGACCCCAGCATTTT.